A single count supports the clone carrying this T cell receptor (beta chain). The data were obtained in a study of OX40 agonist ivuxolimab in advanced cancers. Study overall: Ivuxolimab, an antibody that agonizes OX40 (CD134), was administered to the patients. Mean age approximately 61 years, range 23 to 79; around 80% male. In three patients, partial responses were observed, one with hepatocellular carcinoma and two with cutaneous melanoma.

Assay: immunoSEQ multiplex PCR; the TCRdb copy retains only in-frame clones and omits some. The sample lists some 73,000 clones; 90% were seen once. At baseline, cycle 4 day 1, and cycle 7 day 1, blood was sampled. Looked up from germline, CDR1 is ENHRY and CDR2 is SYGVKD. Trimming shortened V by 7 bases and J by 7 bases, and 13 bases separated the two germline ends. The CDR3 runs 13 residues. This clonotype was obtained from an adult with an advanced solid tumor such as melanoma, head and neck, liver or kidney cancer. V usage is TRBV10-3 and J usage is TRBJ1-4; D is undetermined. Here the sequenced sample was CD4+ or CD8+ T cells sorted from blood, taken in a trial of the OX40 agonist ivuxolimab. This chain's CDR3 is CAITSPGSEKLFF. CDR3 bases: TGTGCCATCACTTCCCCGGGTTCTGAAAAACTGTTTTTT.